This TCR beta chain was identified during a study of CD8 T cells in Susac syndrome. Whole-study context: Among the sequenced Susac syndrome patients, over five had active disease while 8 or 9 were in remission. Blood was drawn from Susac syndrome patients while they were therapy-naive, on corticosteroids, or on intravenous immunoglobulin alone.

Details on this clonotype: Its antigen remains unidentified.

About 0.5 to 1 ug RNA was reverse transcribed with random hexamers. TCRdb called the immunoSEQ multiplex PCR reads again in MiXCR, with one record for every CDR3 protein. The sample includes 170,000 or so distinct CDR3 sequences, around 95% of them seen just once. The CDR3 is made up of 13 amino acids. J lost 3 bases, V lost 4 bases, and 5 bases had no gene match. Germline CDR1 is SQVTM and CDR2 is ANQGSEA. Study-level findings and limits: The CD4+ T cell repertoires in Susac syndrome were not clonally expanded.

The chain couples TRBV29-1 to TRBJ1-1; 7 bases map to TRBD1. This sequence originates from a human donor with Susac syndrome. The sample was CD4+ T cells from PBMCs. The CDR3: CSVGRGQDTEAFF. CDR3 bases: TGCAGCGTTGGGAGGGGGCAGGACACTGAAGCTTTCTTT. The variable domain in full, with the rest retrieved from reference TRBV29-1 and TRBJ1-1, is SAVISQKPSRDICQRGTSLTIQCQVDSQVTMMFWYRQQPGQSLTLIATANQGSEATYESGFVIDKFPISRPNLTFSTLTVSNMSPEDSSIYLCSVGRGQDTEAFFGQGTRLTVV.